These 21 T cell receptor beta chains share one sample of origin, sequenced in a study of T cells in Graves' hyperthyroidism and ophthalmopathy. RNA transcripts served as the template for amplifying TCR beta CDR3 regions. A set of HTBI primers served as the primers for a first-round RT-PCR of the TCR CDR3. TCRdb reprocessed the multiplex PCR reads via MiXCR and lists one record per CDR3 protein. The top ten hold just over 8% of the sample, which has around 540,000 distinct CDR3 sequences, around 45% seen once. Sequencing was carried out using peripheral blood or thyroid tissue (not recorded which). These receptors were taken from a woman in her late teens or twenties with Graves' hyperthyroidism.

The sample holds many counts of this clonotype. The chain links TRBV29-1 to TRBJ2-5, with D possibly being TRBD1 or TRBD2 (5 bases each). This CDR3 contains 11 residues. CDR1 is SQVTM, CDR2 ANQGSEA, per germline. The V end lost 5 bases, the J end lost 5 bases, and 9 bases lay between the germline ends. The CDR3 DNA is TGCAGCGTTTTGGGACGGGAGACCCAGTACTTC. Translation: CSVLGRETQYF. Supplemented by reference TRBV29-1 and TRBJ2-5, the full variable domain reads SAVISQKPSRDICQRGTSLTIQCQVDSQVTMMFWYRQQPGQSLTLIATANQGSEATYESGFVIDKFPISRPNLTFSTLTVSNMSPEDSSIYLCSVLGRETQYFGPGTRLLVL.

Worth noting for this clonotype: One junction end does not reproduce the germline sequence, and a read error may be involved. J is TRBJ2-5 and V is TRBV24-1, with D possibly TRBD1 on 5 matching bases. Looked up from germline, CDR1 is KGHDR and CDR2 is SFDVKD. The CDR3 is 15 amino acids. The CDR3 region has the DNA TGTGTCACCAGTGACATGCGGCAGGGTACGGAGACCCGGTACTTC. This encodes CVTSDMRQGTETRYF.

Concerning this clonotype itself: A much more abundant neighbour one base away suggests this may be a read error. The chain carries TRBV15 and TRBJ1-2, with 9 bases fitting TRBD1. This CDR3 contains 14 residues. CDR1 is LNHNV, CDR2 YYDKDF, per germline (reference sequence). The chain's CDR3 is CATGRDRVALGYTF. In nucleotides, the CDR3 is TGTGCCACCGGCAGGGACAGGGTAGCACTTGGCTACACCTTC.

This clonotype was detected a few times. The gene calls are TRBV20-1 and TRBJ2-7; either TRBD1 or TRBD2 may fit D (5 bases each). From germline, CDR1 is DFQATT and CDR2 SNEGSKA (reference sequence). V dropped 4 bases and J dropped 0 bases, with 16 bases sitting between them. CDR3 size: 15 residues. The CDR3 loop reads CSATEGTVSSYEQYF. The CDR3 bases are TGCAGTGCTACAGAGGGGACCGTAAGCTCCTACGAGCAGTACTTC.

The sample holds a few counts of this clonotype. This chain connects TRBV7-2 to TRBJ2-5, with 7 bases that match TRBD2. The germline V gene encodes CDR1 SGHTA and CDR2 FQGNSA. V lost 2 bases, J lost 1 base, and 4 bases stayed unmatched. This CDR3 is built from 15 residues. In nucleotides, the CDR3 is TGTGCCAGCAGCTTACGGGGCGGGAGCCAAGAGACCCAGTACTTC. Translating it yields CASSLRGGSQETQYF.

Details on this clonotype: A much larger clone lies a single base off, so this may be a read error. The V call is TRBV6-5, the J call TRBJ1-2; no clear D. Germline loops: CDR1 MNHEY, CDR2 SVGAGI. Trimming removed 2 bases from V and 5 bases from J, with 9 bases in between. This CDR3 has 13 residues. In DNA, the CDR3 is TGTGCCAGCAGTTACGCGACAAGGTATGGCTACACCTTC. Translated, it gives CASSYATRYGYTF.

V is TRBV29-1 and J is TRBJ2-7, with D unresolved. Germline V CDR1 and CDR2: SQVTM, ANQGSEA. The CDR3 is 16 residues long. Trimming pared 5 bases from V and 3 bases from J, leaving 23 bases between. CDR3 loop: CSVSGAERKVHYEQYF. Here the CDR3 DNA reads TGCAGCGTTAGTGGTGCCGAACGCAAGGTTCACTACGAGCAGTACTTC.

V is TRBV28 and J is TRBJ1-2, with TRBD1 matching 9 bases. This CDR3 spans 14 amino acids. V trimming: 6 bases; J trimming: 5 bases; junction bases outside the gene matches: 7. Germline CDR1 is MDHEN and CDR2 is SYDVKM. CDR3 coding DNA: TGTGCCAGCAGGCATGGGACAGGGCTTTATGGCTACACCTTC. Its protein is CASRHGTGLYGYTF.

The rearrangement links TRBV7-8 to TRBJ2-2; D ambiguous. The CDR3 extends over 14 amino acids. Trimming left V 5 bases short and J 0 bases short, with 7 bases between. Germline CDR1 reads SGHVS; CDR2 reads FQNEAQ. The CDR3 DNA follows: TGTGCCAGCAGCAAAAGTACGAACACCGGGGAGCTGTTTTTT. This codes for CASSKSTNTGELFF.

The chain carries TRBV5-1 and TRBJ2-2; perhaps TRBD2 as D (6 bases). The germline V and J ends were trimmed by 2 bases and 3 bases, with 14 bases remaining between them. Per the germline V gene, CDR1 is SGHRS and CDR2 is YFSETQ. This CDR3 spans 16 amino acids. Here the CDR3 reads CASSFSGHRDTGELFF. The DNA for the CDR3 is TGCGCCAGCAGCTTCAGCGGGCATAGGGACACCGGGGAGCTGTTTTTT.

This clonotype showed up just a few times. The gene calls are TRBV7-2 and TRBJ2-6; D unresolved. The CDR3 totals 13 residues. CDR1 and CDR2 (germline): SGHTA, FQGNSA. Trimming shortened V by 7 bases and J by 4 bases, and 8 bases separated the two germline ends. The CDR3 region has the DNA TGTGCCAGCAAGGGTCACGGGGCCAACGTCCTGACTTTC. It encodes CASKGHGANVLTF.

This clonotype was seen repeatedly, ten times or more. The rearrangement joins TRBV14 to TRBJ1-2; 10 nucleotides line up with TRBD1. The CDR3 spans 13 residues. Germline V gene lookup returns CDR1 SGHDN and CDR2 FVKESK. Losses at the gene ends were 4 bases for V and 7 bases for J; bases not matched to a gene: 3. CDR3 nucleotide sequence: TGTGCCAGCAGCCCGGACAGGGGGTTTGGCTACACCTTC. Translating it yields CASSPDRGFGYTF.

This chain connects TRBV19 to TRBJ1-5; 9 bases fit TRBD1. The CDR3 covers 15 residues. CDR1 and CDR2 (germline): LNHDA, SQIVND (reference sequence). CDR3 in amino acids: CASQTRGQGGQPQHF. In DNA, the CDR3 is TGTGCGTCACAGACTAGGGGACAGGGCGGTCAGCCCCAGCATTTT.

This clonotype was detected a few times. This rearrangement joins TRBV5-1 to TRBJ2-5; D unresolved. The V gene lost 2 bases and the J gene lost 7 bases, with 6 bases spanning the gap. The CDR3 is made up of 11 amino acids. Looked up from germline, CDR1 is SGHRS and CDR2 is YFSETQ. For the CDR3, the DNA is TGCGCCAGCAGCTTTGAAGGGACCCAGTACTTC. Its protein product is CASSFEGTQYF.

This clonotype appeared a few times. J is TRBJ2-5 and V is TRBV7-2; D not certain. The V gene lost 3 bases and the J gene lost 1 base, with 9 bases spanning the gap. The V gene's germline CDR1 is SGHTA and CDR2 FQGNSA. The CDR3 totals 14 residues. DNA of the CDR3: TGTGCCAGCAGCTTCGACCAGACCCAAGAGACCCAGTACTTC. This encodes CASSFDQTQETQYF.

The chain has TRBV4-1 and TRBJ1-4; TRBD1 matches 7 bases. The length of the CDR3 is 14 residues. V trimming: 5 bases; J trimming: 3 bases; junction bases outside the gene matches: 3. The germline gives CDR1 MGHRA, CDR2 YSYEKL. The CDR3 DNA reads as TGCGCCAGCAGCTTCAGGGGGGCTAATGAAAAACTGTTTTTT. Encoded protein: CASSFRGANEKLFF.

This clonotype occurred many times. CDR3 in DNA: TGTGCCAGCAGTTTACGGGGTACAAATTCACCCCTCCACTTT. Translating gives CASSLRGTNSPLHF. This sequence joins TRBV12-3 or TRBV12-4 and TRBJ1-6; D unresolved. The length of the CDR3 is 14 residues. V shed 2 bases and J shed 7 bases, with 9 bases lying between them.

The J gene is TRBJ1-1, the V gene TRBV6-6; a weak D match, TRBD1 (6 bases). CDR1 is MNHNY and CDR2 is SVGAGI in the germline V gene (reference sequence). V was shortened by 7 bases and J by 1 base, with 10 bases between the two germline ends. The CDR3 loop spans 13 amino acids. The CDR3, as DNA: TGTGCCAGCACCAAGACAGGGAACACTGAAGCTTTCTTT. Translated: CASTKTGNTEAFF.

The genes are TRBV20-1 and TRBJ1-1; TRBD1 is a possible D gene (6 bases). The CDR3 has 15 residues. The ends were cut back, 3 bases at V and 4 bases at J, with 18 bases in the middle. From germline, CDR1 is DFQATT and CDR2 SNEGSKA (reference sequence). In nucleotides, the CDR3 is TGCAGTGCTAGTGACTACAGGGAGTGGAGCACTGAAGCTTTCTTT. It translates to CSASDYREWSTEAFF.

This clonotype was counted many times. V gene TRBV29-1 combines with J gene TRBJ1-2, with D possibly TRBD1 on 5 matching bases. V was clipped by 3 bases and J by 8 bases, with 7 bases between them. The CDR3 sequence is 10 residues long. Per the germline V gene, CDR1 is SQVTM and CDR2 is ANQGSEA. CDR3 in amino acids: CSVDGAGYTF. In nucleotides, the CDR3 is TGCAGCGTTGACGGGGCCGGCTACACCTTC.

This chain joins TRBV29-1 and TRBJ1-1; perhaps TRBD1 as D (5 bases). V shed 4 bases and J shed 3 bases, with 12 bases lying between them. The CDR3 covers 13 residues. Germline V gives CDR1 SQVTM, CDR2 ANQGSEA. The CDR3 here is CSVAGTVDTEAFF. In DNA, the CDR3 is TGCAGCGTTGCAGGGACGGTGGACACTGAAGCTTTCTTT. The full variable domain, completed using reference TRBV29-1 and TRBJ1-1, is SAVISQKPSRDICQRGTSLTIQCQVDSQVTMMFWYRQQPGQSLTLIATANQGSEATYESGFVIDKFPISRPNLTFSTLTVSNMSPEDSSIYLCSVAGTVDTEAFFGQGTRLTVV.